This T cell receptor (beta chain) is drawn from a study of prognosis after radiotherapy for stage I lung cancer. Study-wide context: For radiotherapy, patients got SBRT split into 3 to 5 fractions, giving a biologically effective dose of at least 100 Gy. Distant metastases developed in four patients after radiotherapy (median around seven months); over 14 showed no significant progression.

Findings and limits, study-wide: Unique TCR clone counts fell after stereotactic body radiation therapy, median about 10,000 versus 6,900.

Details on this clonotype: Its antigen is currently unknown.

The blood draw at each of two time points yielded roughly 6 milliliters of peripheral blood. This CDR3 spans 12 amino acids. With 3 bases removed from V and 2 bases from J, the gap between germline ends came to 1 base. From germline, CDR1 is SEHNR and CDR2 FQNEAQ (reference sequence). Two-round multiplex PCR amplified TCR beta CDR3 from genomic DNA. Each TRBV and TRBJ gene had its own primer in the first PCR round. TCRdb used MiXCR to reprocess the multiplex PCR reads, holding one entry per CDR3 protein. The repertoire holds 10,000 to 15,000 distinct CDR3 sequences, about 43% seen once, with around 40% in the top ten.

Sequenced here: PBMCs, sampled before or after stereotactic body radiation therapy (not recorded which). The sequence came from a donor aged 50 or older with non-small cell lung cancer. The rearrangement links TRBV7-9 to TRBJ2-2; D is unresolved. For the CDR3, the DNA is TGTGCCAGCAGCTTTAACACCGGGGAGCTGTTTTTT. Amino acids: CASSFNTGELFF.